This T cell receptor beta chain was identified during a study of cytomegalovirus exposure and HLA in healthy donors. On this clone itself: Antigen unknown.

This PCR relied on a set of 60 Vbeta primers and 13 Jbeta primers. Using immunoSEQ multiplex PCR, the repertoire was profiled, and TCRdb retains in-frame clones only, with some absent. The sample lists some 200,000 clones, roughly 12% occurring once. The germline V gene has CDR1 SGHRS and CDR2 YFSETQ. Deletions cut 0 bases from V and 11 bases from J, with 6 bases between. This CDR3 has 11 residues. Study-level points and caveats: According to a later analysis, most TCR beta chains associated with CMV appeared HLA-restricted. Prior analysis indicated that the majority of TCR beta V segments exhibited productivity approximately 87% or approximately 30% of the time. Sequencing probably produced one cluster of sequence variants that were highly shared.

The V and J genes are TRBV5-1 and TRBJ2-1, with D hard to call. The source of this sequence is a middle-aged man in good health and CMV-seropositive. The sample taken for sequencing was PBMCs. The CDR3: CASSLALQQFF. CDR3 sequence (DNA): TGCGCCAGCAGCTTGGCACTCCAGCAGTTCTTC.